Included here is one T cell receptor (beta chain) sequence, with context. This record comes from a study of identical twins. From the 5' RACE reads, TCRdb called clonotypes with MiXCR, one entry per CDR3 protein. The table lists a few hundred thousand distinct CDR3 sequences, around an eighth of them singletons, with approximately 0.98% in the top ten. The CDR3 has 13 amino acids. The germline gives CDR1 SGHTA, CDR2 FQGNSA. Trimming pared 2 bases from V and 4 bases from J, leaving 9 bases between. The data were also submitted as part of a second study, on yellow fever vaccine responses in identical twins.

The V and J genes are TRBV7-2 and TRBJ2-7; D is ambiguous. The TCR originated in a woman between 18 and 30 years old in good health. The sequenced sample was CD4+ T cells sorted from blood. CDR3 in amino acids: CASSLSVNYEQYF. As DNA, the CDR3 is TGTGCCAGCAGCTTAAGCGTCAATTACGAGCAGTACTTC. Variable domain in full (rest from reference TRBV7-2 and TRBJ2-7): GAGVSQSPSNKVTEKGKDVELRCDPISGHTALYWYRQSLGQGLEFLIYFQGNSAPDKSGLPSDRFSAERTGGSVSTLTIQRTQQEDSAVYLCASSLSVNYEQYFGPGTRLTVT.